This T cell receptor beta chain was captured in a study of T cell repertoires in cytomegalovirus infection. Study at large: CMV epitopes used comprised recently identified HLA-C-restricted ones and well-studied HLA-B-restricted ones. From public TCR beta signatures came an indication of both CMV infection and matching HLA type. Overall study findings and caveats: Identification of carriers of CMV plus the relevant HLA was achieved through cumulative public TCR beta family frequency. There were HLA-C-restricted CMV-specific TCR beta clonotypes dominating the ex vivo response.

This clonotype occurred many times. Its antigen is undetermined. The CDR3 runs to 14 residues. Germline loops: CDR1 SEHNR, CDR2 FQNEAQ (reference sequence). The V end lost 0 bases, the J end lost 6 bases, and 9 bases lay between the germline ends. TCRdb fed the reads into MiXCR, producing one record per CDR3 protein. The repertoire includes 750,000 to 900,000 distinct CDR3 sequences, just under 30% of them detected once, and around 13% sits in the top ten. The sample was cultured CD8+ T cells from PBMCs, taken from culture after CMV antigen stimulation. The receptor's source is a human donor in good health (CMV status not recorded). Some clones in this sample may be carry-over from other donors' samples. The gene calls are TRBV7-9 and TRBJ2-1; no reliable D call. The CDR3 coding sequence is TGTGCCAGCAGCTTAGCAAGCCCCTCCAATGAGCAGTTCTTC. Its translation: CASSLASPSNEQFF. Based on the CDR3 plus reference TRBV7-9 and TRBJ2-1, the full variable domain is DTGVSQNPRHKITKRGQNVTFRCDPISEHNRLYWYRQTLGQGPEFLTYFQNEAQLEKSRLLSDRFSAERPKGSFSTLEIQRTEQGDSAMYLCASSLASPSNEQFFGPGTRLTVL.